This TCR beta chain emerged from a study of blood T cell repertoires in COVID-19. Overall study: Material from acute and convalescent COVID-19 was sourced from the United States, Italy and Spain. The analysed material was cDNA or gDNA that came from T cells, B-cell-depleted T cells, or PBMCs.

Source study methods: The authors estimated nucleated cell counts from reference gene primer amplification. Sequencing was performed with immunoSEQ multiplex PCR; in TCRdb, only in-frame clones are kept and a portion is missing. That table gives V, J and clone size, and the DNA gave D and trimming. The sample lists about 120,000 clones, less than 75% occurring once. The source of this sequence is a human donor with acute or convalescent COVID-19. The donor label of this sample is uncertain. The sample comprised peripheral blood.

The CDR3 nucleotides read TGCAGTGCTAAACAGGGGGGTACGCAGTATTTT. Its protein product is CSAKQGGTQYF. The chain carries TRBV20-1 and TRBJ2-3, with TRBD1 identical over 8 bases. This CDR3 region has 11 residues. Germline lookup yields CDR1 DFQATT and CDR2 SNEGSKA (reference sequence). V lost 4 bases and J lost 8; bases outside the gene matches: 2.